The TCR beta chain described here comes from a study of response to subunit inactivated influenza vaccine listed by TCRdb under 2018. A note on the overall study: The study used deep quantitative T cell receptor repertoire profiling to track responses to a trivalent subunit inactivated influenza vaccine. Study-level results and caveats: It was suggested by the authors that each seasonal influenza vaccination may recruit only a limited number of new T cells.

The library was made by RT-PCR. TCRdb lists the instrument as Illumina HiSeq 2500. The raw public data were reprocessed by TCRdb itself: fastp quality trimming at Q25, MiXCR clonotype calling, in-frame beta chains only. Under each unique CDR3 protein, matching rows form one entry showing the most common genes and DNA. This sample gives roughly 790,000 distinct CDR3 sequences in total; less than 25% of them show up just once. Clones ranked in the top ten supply roughly 10% of the sample. For CDR1 and CDR2, the germline V gene lists SGDLS and YYNGEE. V sheds 0 bases and J sheds 0 bases, leaving 10 bases between their ends. The CDR3, from cysteine to phenylalanine, totals 16 residues. Only CDR3 DNA remains: 48 bases, in frame from the first base. This clonotype was seen only a few times. The antigen this receptor binds is unknown. No clone much larger than this one lies a single base away; base qualities are absent.

The sequence was collected from a man aged 50 to 59 who received an inactivated influenza vaccine. Donor details come from another sample of the same person, matched by shared clones. The material was PBMCs from blood, obtained more than 4 days after vaccination. Recombination joined TRBV9 with TRBJ2-1; TRBD1 is a possible D gene, resting on 5 matching bases. CDR3 region: CASSVGGWSSYNEQFF. The DNA sequence is TGTGCCAGCAGCGTAGGGGGCTGGAGCTCCTACAATGAGCAGTTCTTC.